This T cell receptor (beta chain) was identified in a study of blood T cell repertoires in COVID-19 (dated by TCRdb to the early 2020s). Some background on the complete study: Samples from collaborators originated in the United States, Italy and Spain and spanned both the acute and convalescent phases of COVID-19. The material from the prospective study consisted of cDNA or gDNA derived from T cells, B-cell-depleted T cells, or PBMCs. The dataset comprised deeply sampled blood TCRbeta repertoires from subjects exposed to, actively infected with, or recovered from COVID-19. The repertoires were released in a freely available public database meant as a resource for research on the immune response to SARS-CoV-2. The samples were drawn from the first 160 participants of the ongoing ImmuneRACE study and from roughly 1,300 subjects provided by 6 global collaborators. Sample metadata almost always included a de-identified subject ID, COVID-19 status, age in years and sex. Where available, HLA class I and class II types were taken from metadata supplied by the sample provider and were not determined by assay-based typing.

Each collaborating institution followed its own protocols to collect whole blood in K2EDTA tubes. For TCRbeta analysis, collaborators shipped samples in one of three forms: frozen whole blood, isolated PBMCs, or DNA extracted from either of those sample types. CDR1 and CDR2 were assigned from the germline V gene (reference sequence) as LNHDA and SQIVND. Relative to germline, V is missing 3 bases and J is missing 6 bases, with 13 bases of the junction outside any gene match. The CDR3 numbers 18 residues from cysteine through phenylalanine. The sequence is cut down to CDR3 DNA, 54 bases in frame from base 1. The paper as a whole reports these results and caveats: Clinical and demographic metadata were provided uncurated, with the amount varying by source and participant.

TCRbeta CDR3 regions were amplified from genomic DNA using the immunoSEQ Assay, a bias-controlled multiplex PCR. The authors' analysis ran thus. The number of nucleated cells in each sample was estimated by amplification of reference gene primers within the assay. To quantify the absolute abundance of each unique TCRbeta CDR3 rearrangement, sequence reads were collapsed and filtered. For each sample, productive Simpson clonality was calculated by taking the square root of Simpson's diversity index across productive rearrangements. Sourced from immuneACCESS, this table was stored by TCRdb with only in-frame sequences that have V and J called. A share of the clones is absent; for the studies checked, an unresolved V gene accounts for under half, and the remainder has no known explanation. V and J calls and clone size are as listed in that table; D and trimming were resolved from the DNA. The sample table contains roughly 140,000 clones; only one count was recorded for around 77% of them. Over 8.5% of the sample belongs to the ten largest clones.

Worth noting for this clone: Its recognized antigen is unknown. No quality values exist for individual bases; no much larger clone is one base distant.

This clonotype was obtained from a man aged 50 to 59 with active or convalescent COVID-19. This chain joins TRBV19 to TRBJ2-3; 12 junctional bases match TRBD2. The sequencing input was peripheral blood. The DNA sequence follows: TGTGCCAGTAGTATTTTGGGACTAGCGGGTCACACTGAGGATACGCAGTATTTT. Translated, this gives CASSILGLAGHTEDTQYF.